This TCR beta chain derives from a study of T cell responses to AZD1222 COVID-19 vaccine. Study results and limitations: The reported proportion of spike-specific TCRs targeting unmutated variant regions was nearly half.

Sequenced by immunoSEQ multiplex PCR; TCRdb stores in-frame clones only, minus some. The data hold about 88,000 clones, with approximately 90% observed a single time. Regarding this clone: Its antigen remains unknown.

Germline V gene lookup returns CDR1 SGHTA and CDR2 FQGNSA. The CDR3 runs 16 residues. Trimming stripped 1 base from V and 4 bases from J, with 14 bases between. The V and J genes are TRBV7-2 and TRBJ1-5; no clear D gene. The starting material was peripheral blood, obtained 28 days after the second AZD1222 dose. The origin of this receptor is an adult who received the AZD1222 COVID-19 vaccine. This chain's CDR3 is CASSLGTGKQNQPQHF. DNA of the CDR3: TGTGCCAGCAGCTTAGGTACGGGAAAGCAGAATCAGCCCCAGCATTTT. Variable domain in full (rest from reference TRBV7-2 and TRBJ1-5): GAGVSQSPSNKVTEKGKDVELRCDPISGHTALYWYRQSLGQGLEFLIYFQGNSAPDKSGLPSDRFSAERTGGSVSTLTIQRTQQEDSAVYLCASSLGTGKQNQPQHFGDGTRLSIL.